A single sample gave rise to the 2 T cell receptor beta chains below, sequenced in a study of blood T cell repertoires in COVID-19. Data came from immunoSEQ multiplex PCR; TCRdb stores just in-frame clones and leaves some out. The sample lists approximately 170,000 clones; about 91% were seen once. The sequenced sample was PBMCs or T cells enriched from blood (not recorded which). Receptor source: a woman between 18 and 29 years old who had recovered from COVID-19.

V usage is TRBV29-1 and J usage is TRBJ2-2; 7 positions agree with TRBD2. Trimming at V came to 3 bases and at J to 1 base, leaving 2 bases not matched to a gene. The CDR3 is 14 residues long. CDR1 SQVTM and CDR2 ANQGSEA come from the germline V gene. The chain's CDR3 is CSVEASGNTGELFF. The CDR3 coding sequence is TGCAGCGTTGAGGCTAGCGGGAACACCGGGGAGCTGTTTTTT.

The rearrangement joins TRBV5-4 to TRBJ2-5, with D unclear. Trimming took 4 bases from V and 5 from J, leaving 12 bases between them. This CDR3 region has 13 residues. Germline V gene lookup returns CDR1 SGHNT and CDR2 YYREEE (reference sequence). This chain's CDR3 is CASSPVSRETQYF. The CDR3 DNA sequence: TGTGCCAGCAGCCCGGTTTCCCGCGAGACCCAGTACTTC.